The 32 T cell receptor beta chains below come from one sample, sequenced in a study of blood T cells in healthy people across ages. Alongside a J-beta primer mix, a sample-barcoded 5' primer served in a second PCR lasting 7 to 11 cycles. TCRdb ran MiXCR on the 5' RACE reads and lists one entry per CDR3 protein. The table has about 1 million distinct CDR3 sequences, under 55% seen once. The sequenced material came from blood. The receptors derive from a woman in her sixties in good health.

The rearrangement uses TRBV7-8 and TRBJ2-2; 10 bases map to TRBD1. This CDR3 comprises 16 residues. Germline loops: CDR1 SGHVS, CDR2 FQNEAQ. Unmatched junction bases numbered 8, after V lost 5 bases and J lost 5 bases. This chain's CDR3 is CASSEGTGERTGELFF. CDR3 nucleotide sequence: TGTGCCAGCAGCGAAGGGACAGGGGAAAGGACCGGGGAGCTGTTTTTT.

This clonotype turned up a few times. The rearrangement joins TRBV13 to TRBJ2-3, with a weak D call TRBD2 (5 bases). The CDR3 is 16 amino acids. CDR1 and CDR2 (germline): PRHDT, FYEKMQ (reference sequence). V was pared by 4 bases and J by 4 bases, with 18 bases between. CDR3 nucleotide sequence: TGTGCCAGCAGCTGGCGCTCTAGCAAGGATGCAGATACGCAGTATTTT. Residues: CASSWRSSKDADTQYF.

This chain connects TRBV21-1 to TRBJ1-2; TRBD1 is the table's D call and was not checked against the DNA. TRBV21-1 counts as a pseudogene. The CDR3 spans 15 residues. The CDR3 nucleotides are TGTGCCAGCAGCAATTGGGACGACAGGGTCTATGGCTACACCTTC. It translates to CASSNWDDRVYGYTF.

The genes are TRBV3-1 and TRBJ1-1, with no clear D. Trimming left V 0 bases short and J 5 bases short, with 10 bases between. This CDR3 region has 14 residues. CDR1 is LGHDT and CDR2 is YNNKEL in the germline V gene (reference sequence). The DNA for the CDR3 is TGTGCCAGCAGCCAAGATATCGTAAGAACTGAAGCTTTCTTT. Its protein is CASSQDIVRTEAFF. The whole variable domain, remainder taken from reference TRBV3-1 and TRBJ1-1, is DTAVSQTPKYLVTQMGNDKSIKCEQNLGHDTMYWYKQDSKKFLKIMFSYNNKELIINETVPNRFSPKSPDKAHLNLHINSLELGDSAVYFCASSQDIVRTEAFFGQGTRLTVV.

V gene TRBV5-1 combines with J gene TRBJ1-4; D might be TRBD1 (6 bases). V was cut by 1 base and J by 0 bases, with 19 bases left in between. CDR3 size: 19 residues. Germline CDR1 is SGHRS and CDR2 is YFSETQ. CDR3 in DNA: TGCGCCAGCAGCTTGATGGGGGGGGGCGGATACTCAACTAATGAAAAACTGTTTTTT. Protein: CASSLMGGGGYSTNEKLFF.

This clonotype was observed many times. At one end the junction does not follow the germline gene, possibly because of a read error. This sequence joins TRBV5-1 and TRBJ2-5; tentative D call: TRBD2 (6 bases). Looked up from germline, CDR1 is SGHRS and CDR2 is YFSETQ. This CDR3 is 14 amino acids long. As DNA, the CDR3 is TGTGCCAGCAGCTTGGTTGGGGGGCAAGAGACCCAGTACTTC. Amino acid sequence: CASSLVGGQETQYF.

The chain recombines TRBV2 with TRBJ1-4; TRBD1 agrees at 9 bases. The CDR3 totals 20 residues. Germline assignment: CDR1 SNHLY and CDR2 FYNNEI. V lost 6 bases, J lost 2 bases, and 19 bases stayed unmatched. CDR3: CASRPRRGTGLVRTNEKLFF. In DNA, the CDR3 is TGTGCCAGCAGGCCCCGGCGGGGGACAGGGCTTGTAAGGACTAATGAAAAACTGTTTTTT.

This clonotype was observed a handful of times. The chain recombines TRBV5-1 with TRBJ2-1, with 13 bases that match TRBD2. Germline CDR1 reads SGHRS; CDR2 reads YFSETQ. V dropped 4 bases and J dropped 3; count of bases not matched to a gene: 10. This CDR3 region has 18 residues. CDR3 nucleotide sequence: TGCGCCAGCAGCCTCGGACTAGCGGGAGAGGTTAGCTACAATGAGCAGTTCTTC. Protein: CASSLGLAGEVSYNEQFF. Full variable domain (missing parts from reference TRBV5-1 and TRBJ2-1): KAGVTQTPRYLIKTRGQQVTLSCSPISGHRSVSWYQQTPGQGLQFLFEYFSETQRNKGNFPGRFSGRQFSNSRSEMNVSTLELGDSALYLCASSLGLAGEVSYNEQFFGPGTRLTVL.

This clonotype turned up a few times. CDR3 in DNA: TGTGCCAGCAGCTTGGCCGGGAAGGGCACTGAAGCTTTCTTT. It specifies CASSLAGKGTEAFF. The J gene is TRBJ1-1, the V gene TRBV3-1; no firm D call. Germline V gene sequence: CDR1 LGHDT, CDR2 YNNKEL (reference sequence). The CDR3 length is 14 residues. Trimming shortened V by 5 bases and J by 4 bases, and 14 bases separated the two germline ends.

V is TRBV2 and J is TRBJ1-1, with D unresolved. Per the germline V gene, CDR1 is SNHLY and CDR2 is FYNNEI. CDR3 length: 12 residues. V was cut by 8 bases and J by 3 bases, with 10 bases left in between. Here the CDR3 reads CASGQVDTEAFF. The CDR3 bases are TGTGCCAGCGGCCAGGTGGACACTGAAGCTTTCTTT.

The V gene is TRBV14, the J gene TRBJ2-1, with TRBD2 identical over 7 bases. Germline V gene lookup returns CDR1 SGHDN and CDR2 FVKESK. This CDR3 is 16 amino acids long. After removal of 2 bases from V and 8 bases from J, the junction contained 12 bases not matched to a gene. Written as DNA, the CDR3 is TGTGCCAGCAGCCAAAACGGACTAGAGTGGGGGGATGAGCAGTTCTTC. This codes for CASSQNGLEWGDEQFF. Supplemented by reference TRBV14 and TRBJ2-1, the full variable domain reads EAGVTQFPSHSVIEKGQTVTLRCDPISGHDNLYWYRRVMGKEIKFLLHFVKESKQDESGMPNNRFLAERTGGTYSTLKVQPAELEDSGVYFCASSQNGLEWGDEQFFGPGTRLTVL.

This clonotype was seen only a few times. V and J are TRBV6-2 or TRBV6-3 and TRBJ2-5; weak D call: TRBD1 (6 bases). The J call could be wrong; TRBJ2-7 is a better fit for the DNA end. Germline V gives CDR1 MNHEY, CDR2 SVGEGT. The CDR3 is made up of 15 amino acids. The CDR3 protein is CASSFSRDTRDEQYF. Written as DNA, the CDR3 is TGTGCCAGCAGTTTTTCCCGGGACACCCGGGACGAGCAGTACTTC.

This clonotype was counted only a few times. This chain links TRBV29-1 with TRBJ2-3, with TRBD2 matching 8 bases. V lost 7 bases, J lost 10 bases, and 7 bases stayed unmatched. The CDR3 consists of 11 residues. Germline V CDR1 and CDR2: SQVTM, ANQGSEA. The CDR3: CSATPGGPQYF. The CDR3, as DNA: TGCAGCGCCACCCCGGGAGGGCCGCAGTATTTT.

This chain uses TRBV27 with TRBJ2-2; TRBD1 matches at 8 bases. V shed 6 bases and J 3 bases; nucleotides not matched to a gene: 3. Germline V lookup: CDR1 MNHEY, CDR2 SMNVEV (reference sequence). CDR3 length: 14 residues. The CDR3 sequence is CASRQGAYTGELFF. In nucleotides, the CDR3 is TGTGCCAGCAGGCAGGGGGCGTACACCGGGGAGCTGTTTTTT.

This clonotype was recorded a few times. The rearrangement uses TRBV6-6 and TRBJ2-5, with 12 nucleotides matching TRBD2. The DNA matches TRBJ2-7 better at its end, which makes the J call doubtful. Germline V CDR1 and CDR2: MNHNY, SVGAGI (reference sequence). The CDR3 totals 13 residues. The CDR3 nucleotides read TGTGCCAGCAGGACTAGCGGGAGTAACGAGCAGTACTTC. This sequence encodes CASRTSGSNEQYF.

The chain employs TRBV5-1 and TRBJ2-1; 13 bases map to TRBD2. The CDR3 is made up of 18 amino acids. Germline CDR1 and CDR2: SGHRS and YFSETQ. V gave up 4 bases and J gave up 2 bases; unmatched junction bases: 9. The CDR3 sequence: CASSGGLAGTGAYNEQFF. Written as DNA, the CDR3 is TGCGCCAGCAGCGGGGGACTAGCGGGAACCGGGGCCTACAATGAGCAGTTCTTC. The full variable domain, rest sourced from reference TRBV5-1 and TRBJ2-1, is KAGVTQTPRYLIKTRGQQVTLSCSPISGHRSVSWYQQTPGQGLQFLFEYFSETQRNKGNFPGRFSGRQFSNSRSEMNVSTLELGDSALYLCASSGGLAGTGAYNEQFFGPGTRLTVL.

Concerning this clonotype: A single base separates this from a much larger clone, so it may be a read error. The V and J genes are TRBV11-1 and TRBJ1-2; TRBD1 agrees at 7 bases. CDR1 is SGHAT, CDR2 FQDESV, per germline (reference sequence). The CDR3 runs 14 residues. As DNA, the CDR3 is TGTGCCGGCAGCTCCGAATCGTTAGGGGGCGGCTACACCTTC. Its protein is CAGSSESLGGGYTF.

V and J are TRBV6-5 and TRBJ1-2; D unclear. Germline V gene data show CDR1 as MNHEY and CDR2 as SVGAGI. V was trimmed by 0 bases and J by 5 bases, leaving 16 bases between them. The CDR3 runs 16 residues. The CDR3 spells CASSYSLDGPVYGYTF. CDR3 nucleotides: TGTGCCAGCAGTTACTCGTTGGACGGGCCAGTTTATGGCTACACCTTC.

This clonotype was counted only a few times. The V gene is TRBV4-1, the J gene TRBJ2-1, with 9 bases aligning to TRBD2. The length of the CDR3 is 16 residues. Germline lookup yields CDR1 MGHRA and CDR2 YSYEKL. J was trimmed by 3 bases and V by 3 bases; bases with no gene match: 6. CDR3 sequence: CASSHVAGADYNEQFF. The CDR3 nucleotides read TGCGCCAGCAGCCATGTAGCGGGAGCGGACTACAATGAGCAGTTCTTC.

The J gene is TRBJ2-7, the V gene TRBV15; the match to TRBD2 covers 14 bases. The CDR3 runs 16 residues. Germline V gene data show CDR1 as LNHNV and CDR2 as YYDKDF (reference sequence). Trimming at V came to 3 bases and at J to 3 bases, leaving 4 bases not matched to a gene. CDR3 sequence reads: CATSSKTSGRVYEQYF. The CDR3 DNA follows: TGTGCCACCAGCAGTAAGACTAGCGGGAGGGTCTACGAGCAGTACTTC.

Notes on this clonotype: One junction end does not reproduce the germline sequence, and a read error may be involved. CDR3 protein: CASSPQPGSTSGASVLTF. The CDR3 DNA reads TGCGCCAGCAGCCCACAGCCGGGGTCTACCTCTGGGGCCAGCGTCCTGACTTTC. The chain is built from TRBV4-1 and TRBJ2-6; D is possibly TRBD1 or TRBD2 (5 bases each). The germline gives CDR1 MGHRA, CDR2 YSYEKL. The CDR3 is 18 amino acids.

The chain uses TRBV5-6 and TRBJ2-4; D tentatively fits TRBD1 or TRBD2 (5 bases each). The CDR3 has 17 residues. Per germline, CDR1 SGHDT and CDR2 YYEEEE. The V gene lost 0 bases and the J gene lost 0 bases, with 13 bases spanning the gap. The CDR3 spells CASSLGDLRLAKNIQYF. In DNA form, the CDR3 reads TGTGCCAGCAGCTTGGGGGACCTCCGACTAGCCAAAAACATTCAGTACTTC.

In its sample, this clonotype was seen many times. The genes are TRBV25-1 and TRBJ2-4; possible D gene TRBD1, 5 bases. Germline values: CDR1 MGHDK, CDR2 SYGVNS. This CDR3 contains 12 residues. V gave up 4 bases and J gave up 8 bases, with 9 bases separating them. In DNA, the CDR3 is TGTGCCAGCAGTGTGTCACAGGACATTCAGTACTTC. This gives the protein CASSVSQDIQYF.

This clonotype was counted ten times or more. The J gene is TRBJ1-6, the V gene TRBV27, with D unresolved. Germline CDR1 MNHEY, CDR2 SMNVEV (reference sequence). The CDR3 covers 12 residues. The V end was cut by 6 bases, the J end by 0 bases, with 0 bases between. CDR3 region: CASSSYNSPLHF. The CDR3 nucleotides read TGTGCCAGCAGCTCCTATAATTCACCCCTCCACTTT.

This clonotype has just a few counts. The genes are TRBV11-2 and TRBJ2-1; tentatively, D is TRBD2 (7 bases). This CDR3 has 17 residues. CDR1 and CDR2 from the germline V gene are SGHAT and FQNNGV. Trimming pared 2 bases from V and 10 bases from J, leaving 24 bases between. CDR3 sequence (DNA): TGTGCCAGCAGCTTAATTAACCTTGGGGGGGGACAATTGGAGCAGTTCTTC. It yields the protein CASSLINLGGGQLEQFF.

This clonotype occurred a few times. The chain has TRBV6-5 and TRBJ2-2; 8 bases map to TRBD2. Germline values: CDR1 MNHEY, CDR2 SVGAGI. This CDR3 has 15 amino acids. The V and J ends lost 6 bases and 5 bases, in that order; junction bases with no gene match: 8. The CDR3 DNA follows: TGTGCCAGCAGCGTCCTAGCGGGCCCTACCGGGGAGCTGTTTTTT. Protein product: CASSVLAGPTGELFF.

Details on this clonotype: One end of the junction does not line up with germline, which may come from a read error. The chain uses TRBV10-1 and TRBJ1-2; D gene uncertain. The germline V gene encodes CDR1 WNHNN and CDR2 SYGVQD (reference sequence). This CDR3 is 14 amino acids long. CDR3 nucleotide sequence: TGCGCCAGCAGTGAGTCCGGGATTAACTATGGCAACACCTTC. Protein product: CASSESGINYGNTF.

V gene TRBV20-1 combines with J gene TRBJ2-3, with 8 bases matching TRBD1. The CDR3 extends over 13 amino acids. After removal of 5 bases from V and 4 bases from J, the junction contained 5 bases not matched to a gene. Germline V CDR1 and CDR2: DFQATT, SNEGSKA (reference sequence). CDR3: CSAAQGGPDTQYF. As DNA, the CDR3 is TGCAGTGCTGCACAGGGGGGCCCAGATACGCAGTATTTT.

The sample holds a few counts of this clonotype. The chain links TRBV3-1 to TRBJ2-7; a weak D match, TRBD2 (6 bases). The CDR3 length is 14 residues. Deletions cut 4 bases from V and 3 bases from J, with 13 bases between. Per germline, CDR1 LGHDT and CDR2 YNNKEL (reference sequence). Here the CDR3 reads CASSRRPRGYEQYF. Written as DNA, the CDR3 is TGTGCCAGCAGCCGGCGTCCGCGGGGCTACGAGCAGTACTTC.

The chain is built from TRBV20-1 and TRBJ2-5; D not certain. From germline, CDR1 is DFQATT and CDR2 SNEGSKA (reference sequence). Deletions cut 3 bases from V and 11 bases from J, with 16 bases between. The CDR3 length is 12 residues. CDR3 nucleotide sequence: TGCAGTGCTAGGGGAAGGGCAAATGAGCAGTACTTC. Its translation: CSARGRANEQYF.

The chain joins TRBV2 to TRBJ1-4; a possible D gene is TRBD1 (5 bases). Trimming took off 3 bases at V and 4 bases at J, with 12 bases between the two ends. The germline CDR1 and CDR2 sequences are SNHLY and FYNNEI. This CDR3 region has 15 residues. The CDR3 DNA reads TGTGCCAGCAGTGACGCGGGGGGAGGTAATGAAAAACTGTTTTTT. It encodes CASSDAGGGNEKLFF.

Only a few counts were recorded for this clonotype. A junction end diverges from the germline sequence, so it may reflect a read error. The chain recombines TRBV12-3 or TRBV12-4 with TRBJ1-1; unclear D gene. CDR3 length equals 13 residues. The CDR3 bases are TGTGCCAGCAGTTACACGTATGACACAGAAGCTTTCTTT. Translated, it gives CASSYTYDTEAFF.